This entry concerns a single TCR beta chain. No antigen is known for it. Trimming cost V 4 bases and J 2 bases, with 11 bases left between them. The CDR3 is made up of 13 amino acids. Germline assignment: CDR1 SQVTM and CDR2 ANQGSEA. This sample is drawn from a study of shared clonotypes between healthy human individuals. Findings and caveats of the study: Large sequencing depth failed to make sorted-subset sequencing complete, rarefaction showed. For naive CD4 cells, roughly 5% of clonotypes were shared across a handful of donors.

Assay used: immunoSEQ multiplex PCR; TCRdb lists only in-frame clones, some missing. The repertoire holds some 2.1 million clones, with roughly 94% as singletons. Sequenced sample: naive CD4+ T cells sorted from blood. The subset was: CD45RA+ positively selected. J is TRBJ2-5 and V is TRBV29-1, with D uncertain. This receptor was obtained from a man aged 18 to 35 in good health. The CDR3 DNA follows: TGCAGCGTTGGAGGAGTGTTGCAAGAGACCCAGTACTTC. It is translated as CSVGGVLQETQYF.